Presented here are 9 T cell receptor beta chains from one specimen sequenced in a study of shared clonotypes between healthy human individuals. Clones were sequenced by immunoSEQ multiplex PCR, and TCRdb holds only the in-frame ones, with some missing. This sample has 2 million to 2.5 million clones, with 85% to 95% found just once. Naive CD8 cells comprised CD45RO-negative, CCR7-positively selected cells, excluding terminally differentiated effector memory CD45RA+ cells. Source material: naive CD8+ T cells from PBMCs. The receptors were sampled from a man aged 18 to 29 in good health. Some clones in this sample may be carry-over from other donors' samples.

This chain connects TRBV7-6 to TRBJ2-2; 9 bases are a match to TRBD2. Looked up from germline, CDR1 is SGHVS and CDR2 is FNYEAQ. The CDR3 extends over 19 amino acids. Trimming took 3 bases from V and 3 from J; bases not matched to a gene: 14. The CDR3, as DNA: TGTGCCAGCAGCTTGGGGACGGTAGCGGGAGTAGTAGACACCGGGGAGCTGTTTTTT. This translates into CASSLGTVAGVVDTGELFF. The full variable domain, its missing parts supplied by reference TRBV7-6 and TRBJ2-2, is GAGVSQSPRYKVTKRGQDVALRCDPISGHVSLYWYRQALGQGPEFLTYFNYEAQQDKSGLPNDRFSAERPEGSISTLTIQRTEQRDSAMYRCASSLGTVAGVVDTGELFFGEGSRLTVL.

The chain joins TRBV29-1 to TRBJ1-2; maybe TRBD1 (5 bases). CDR3 length: 13 residues. V was shortened by 3 bases and J by 7 bases, with 15 bases between the two germline ends. Germline values: CDR1 SQVTM, CDR2 ANQGSEA. CDR3 DNA: TGCAGCGTTGAGGGGGGAATGTCTGGTGGCTACACCTTC. Residues: CSVEGGMSGGYTF.

The gene calls are TRBV27 and TRBJ2-7; no clear D. Trimming removed 4 bases at V and 2 bases at J, with 12 bases between. The CDR3 is 14 amino acids. Germline CDR1 is MNHEY and CDR2 is SMNVEV (reference sequence). The CDR3 spells CASSSQVETYEQYF. In nucleotides, the CDR3 is TGTGCCAGCAGTTCTCAGGTGGAGACCTACGAGCAGTACTTC.

V and J are TRBV25-1 and TRBJ1-1; TRBD1 aligns across 8 bases. The V segment lost 1 base and the J segment 4 bases; nucleotides outside the gene matches: 8. This CDR3 spans 16 amino acids. Germline V gene data show CDR1 as MGHDK and CDR2 as SYGVNS. The CDR3 bases are TGTGCCAGCAGTGAATGGCGGGCAGGGGGCGGCACTGAAGCTTTCTTT. Encoded protein: CASSEWRAGGGTEAFF.

The genes are TRBV19 and TRBJ2-7; the match to TRBD1 covers 9 bases. Unmatched junction bases numbered 3, after V lost 3 bases and J lost 3 bases. Germline V gene sequence: CDR1 LNHDA, CDR2 SQIVND (reference sequence). The CDR3 is made up of 14 amino acids. CDR3 in DNA: TGTGCCAGTAGTATTTGGGGACAGGGCTACGAGCAGTACTTC. The encoded protein is CASSIWGQGYEQYF. The entire variable domain, with the rest obtained from reference TRBV19 and TRBJ2-7, is as follows: DGGITQSPKYLFRKEGQNVTLSCEQNLNHDAMYWYRQDPGQGLRLIYYSQIVNDFQKGDIAEGYSVSREKKESFPLTVTSAQKNPTAFYLCASSIWGQGYEQYFGPGTRLTVT.

The chain employs TRBV9 and TRBJ1-1, with a weak D call TRBD1 (6 bases). From germline, CDR1 is SGDLS and CDR2 YYNGEE. The CDR3 spans 14 residues. Trimming left V 4 bases short and J 3 bases short, with 13 bases between. CDR3 residues: CASSPGWGHTEAFF. The CDR3 bases are TGTGCCAGCAGCCCCGGGTGGGGGCACACTGAAGCTTTCTTT. The full variable domain, with the rest looked up from reference TRBV9 and TRBJ1-1, is DSGVTQTPKHLITATGQRVTLRCSPRSGDLSVYWYQQSLDQGLQFLIQYYNGEERAKGNILERFSAQQFPDLHSELNLSSLELGDSALYFCASSPGWGHTEAFFGQGTRLTVV.

This sequence joins TRBV14 and TRBJ1-2; TRBD1 agrees at 9 bases. This CDR3 comprises 14 residues. Unmatched junction bases numbered 3, after V lost 3 bases and J lost 4 bases. Germline CDR1 SGHDN, CDR2 FVKESK. The CDR3 is CASSQGQGVYGYTF. In DNA form, the CDR3 reads TGTGCCAGCAGCCAGGGACAGGGAGTCTATGGCTACACCTTC. The full variable domain, with the rest looked up from reference TRBV14 and TRBJ1-2, is EAGVTQFPSHSVIEKGQTVTLRCDPISGHDNLYWYRRVMGKEIKFLLHFVKESKQDESGMPNNRFLAERTGGTYSTLKVQPAELEDSGVYFCASSQGQGVYGYTFGSGTRLTVV.

The chain carries TRBV4-2 and TRBJ1-3, with TRBD1 as a possible D gene (5 bases). V shed 0 bases and J shed 0 bases, with 9 bases lying between them. CDR1 and CDR2 (germline): LGHNA, YNFKEQ. The CDR3 has 16 residues. CDR3 in amino acids: CASSQDGAVSGNTIYF. CDR3 DNA sequence: TGTGCCAGCAGCCAAGATGGGGCGGTCTCTGGAAACACCATATATTTT.

This chain joins TRBV7-8 and TRBJ2-1; 15 nucleotides line up with TRBD2. This CDR3 is 15 amino acids long. Germline V gene data show CDR1 as SGHVS and CDR2 as FQNEAQ. Trimming cost V 4 bases and J 6 bases; bases outside gene matches: 1. The CDR3 coding sequence is TGTGCCAGCAGCTGGACTAGCGGGAGGGGCAATGAGCAGTTCTTC. Residues: CASSWTSGRGNEQFF.